This TCR beta chain was sequenced during a study of blood T cell repertoires in COVID-19. At the level of the study: Samples representing acute and convalescent COVID-19 were sourced from the United States, Italy and Spain. In each case, the material was cDNA or gDNA derived from T cells, B-cell-depleted T cells, or PBMCs.

J lost 5 bases, V lost 4 bases, and 4 bases had no gene match. Germline V CDR1 and CDR2: LNHNV, YYDKDF (reference sequence). This CDR3 spans 13 amino acids. In the source study's methods: Quantification of nucleated cells was approximated via reference gene primer amplification. Sequencing used immunoSEQ multiplex PCR; TCRdb keeps in-frame clones, though not all of them. That table supplies the V and J calls and clone size; D and trimming were determined from the DNA. The repertoire holds some 280,000 clones, with 86% as singletons. What was sequenced was peripheral blood. This chain joins TRBV15 and TRBJ2-5; 7 positions match TRBD1. This receptor was obtained from a woman in her 30s with active or convalescent COVID-19. DNA for the CDR3: TGTGCCACCAGCACCTCGACAGGGGAGACCCAGTACTTC. Its protein is CATSTSTGETQYF.